This is a list of T cell receptor beta chains from one sample in a study of human T cells and chemical hapten exposure. TCRdb re-called the RACE reads through MiXCR, storing one row per CDR3 protein. The top ten hold around 1.2% of the sample, which has more than 250,000 distinct CDR3 sequences, roughly 7.7% seen once. The sequencing here drew on whole blood, taken in connection with sensitization to the hapten diphenylcyclopropenone (DPC). These receptors originate from a man aged 18 to 30 with alopecia areata. Some clones in this sample may be carry-over from other donors' samples. CDR3s include the opening cysteine and the closing phenylalanine or tryptophan. A D gene is named only where the DNA matches it firmly. Some rows mark clone size as missing; the rest say once, few, many or name a class of expanded clone.

TGCGCCAGCAGCGAAGGGAATAGGGTCTCCTACGAGCAGTACTTC CASSEGNRVSYEQYF TRBJ2-7 TRBV5-1 - -
TGTGCCAGCAGCCCTACAGGGACCAATAACTATGGCTACACCTTC CASSPTGTNNYGYTF TRBJ1-2 TRBV7-2 - -
TGTGCCAGCAGCGGGCTCCCAGGAGAAAATAATTCACCCCTCCACTTT CASSGLPGENNSPLHF TRBJ1-6 TRBV9 few -
TGCAAAGCGGCGGCAGATACGCAGTATTTT CKAAADTQYF TRBJ2-3 TRBV20-1 few -
TGTGCCAGCAGCCCCCCCCCGGGGGGTTACAATGAGCAGTTCTTC CASSPPPGGYNEQFF TRBJ2-1 TRBV7-2 few TRBD2
TGTGCCAGCAGCTTAGTGGGGGGCAGGTACGAGCAGTACTTC CASSLVGGRYEQYF TRBJ2-7 TRBV7-9 - -
TGTGCCAGCAGCTTCGAGGGGGCGACAACTAATGAAAAACTGTTTTTT CASSFEGATTNEKLFF TRBJ1-4 TRBV7-2 - TRBD1
TGTGCCAGCTCACCACGGCAGGGCGAGGTAGATGAGCAGTTCTTC CASSPRQGEVDEQFF TRBJ2-1 TRBV18 few -
TGTGCCAGCAGTGCTCCTAGCGGGGGGGCCGGAGAGACCCAGTACTTC CASSAPSGGAGETQYF TRBJ2-5 TRBV28 many TRBD2
TGCGCCAGCAGCGACGGGACTAGTGCCTCAGATACGCAGTATTTT CASSDGTSASDTQYF TRBJ2-3 TRBV5-1 few TRBD2
TGTGCCAGCAGTTACCGGACCCCCATCATGAACACTGAAGCTTTCTTT CASSYRTPIMNTEAFF TRBJ1-1 TRBV6-2/TRBV6-3 - -
TGCGCCAGCAGCTTGGGCTTCATGAACACTGAAGCTTTCTTT CASSLGFMNTEAFF TRBJ1-1 TRBV5-1 many -
TGCAGTGCTCAACGGACCCGCAATCAGCCCCAGCATTTT CSAQRTRNQPQHF TRBJ1-5 TRBV20-1 few -
TGTGCCAGCAGCCCCCTTACAGGGGGACGGTACAATGAGCAGTTCTTC CASSPLTGGRYNEQFF TRBJ2-1 TRBV6-6 few TRBD1
TGTGCCAGCAGTTCAGGGGGGAGAACAGATACGCAGTATTTT CASSSGGRTDTQYF TRBJ2-3 TRBV28 few -
TGTGCCAGCCCCCGACACCTAGCTGAAGCTTTCTTT CASPRHLAEAFF TRBJ1-1 TRBV3-2 few -
TGCGCCAGCAGCTTGGTCAGGGTCCCAGATACGCAGTATTTT CASSLVRVPDTQYF TRBJ2-3 TRBV5-1 - -
TGTGCCAGCTCACCCGGCGAGGAGGGGGCAGGGACCCAGTACTTC CASSPGEEGAGTQYF TRBJ2-5 TRBV18 few -
TGTGCCAATCATACTGGTAGGGGCTTCGCTGAAGCTTTCTTT CANHTGRGFAEAFF TRBJ1-1 TRBV7-3 few -
TGTGCCAGCAGCTTAGTTAGCGGGGGGTTCAATGAGCAGTTCTTC CASSLVSGGFNEQFF TRBJ2-1 TRBV11-3 many TRBD2
TGTGCCAGCAGTTTATTGGGACAGGGGGGTCCCGGGGAGCTGTTTTTT CASSLLGQGGPGELFF TRBJ2-2 TRBV27 few TRBD1
TGTGCCAGCAGACGTAACGGTGCAACTAATGAAAAACTGTTTTTT CASRRNGATNEKLFF TRBJ1-4 TRBV7-2 many -
TGCAGCGTTGGGTGGAGCTCCTACAATGAGCAGTTCTTC CSVGWSSYNEQFF TRBJ2-1 TRBV29-1 few -
TGTGCCAGCAGCCAAGTACTCTCGCCTAATGGCTACACCTTC CASSQVLSPNGYTF TRBJ1-2 TRBV14 - -
TGTGCCAGCAGTGCCAGGGTTACTTCCTACGAGCAGTACTTC CASSARVTSYEQYF TRBJ2-7 TRBV2 - -
TGTGCCAGCAGCTGGACACAGAGGTTGGGCTACACCTTC CASSWTQRLGYTF TRBJ1-2 TRBV7-9 - -
TGCGCCAGCAGCAAGGGGGGATTCTATGGCTACACCTTC CASSKGGFYGYTF TRBJ1-2 TRBV4-1 many -
TGTGCCAGCAGTGAGGGGAGGACAGTTATGAACACTGAAGCTTTCTTT CASSEGRTVMNTEAFF TRBJ1-1 TRBV2 many -
TGTGCCAGCGCGACAGGACAGGGAACGGGGGAGCAGTTCTTC CASATGQGTGEQFF TRBJ2-1 TRBV2 few TRBD1
TGCGCCAGCAGCGGGGGCAGGGGGGACACAGATACGCAGTATTTT CASSGGRGDTDTQYF TRBJ2-3 TRBV10-2 many -
TGTGCCAGCACCCCGGACAGGTTCGCGAACACCGGGGAGCTGTTTTTT CASTPDRFANTGELFF TRBJ2-2 TRBV12-3/TRBV12-4 few TRBD1
TGTGCCAGCAGCCAAGATCTTACGGCTAGCGGGGATAGGGAGCAGTACTTC CASSQDLTASGDREQYF TRBJ2-7 TRBV4-2 - TRBD2
TGTGCCAGCAGTTTTCGGGGGGACTATGGCTACACCTTC CASSFRGDYGYTF TRBJ1-2 TRBV28 - -
TGTGCCAGCAGCCAAGGATTCTCTGGAAACACCATATATTTT CASSQGFSGNTIYF TRBJ1-3 TRBV3-1 - -
TGTGCCATCAGTGCTTATCGGGGTGGAGGCTACGAGCAGTACTTC CAISAYRGGGYEQYF TRBJ2-7 TRBV10-3 - -
TGTGCCAGCAGCCCCATGGTAGGCTTAAACTATGGCTACACCTTC CASSPMVGLNYGYTF TRBJ1-2 TRBV7-2 - -
TGCGCCAGCAGCTTGGATCCAGGGTTCATAAACACTGAAGCTTTCTTT CASSLDPGFINTEAFF TRBJ1-1 TRBV5-1 few -
TGTGCCAGCAGACCGGCCCGGGACACTGAAGCTTTCTTT CASRPARDTEAFF TRBJ1-1 TRBV6-2/TRBV6-3 - -
TGCAGCGTTGAGGGGACAGGAGACTATGGCTACACCTTC CSVEGTGDYGYTF TRBJ1-2 TRBV29-1 few TRBD1
TGTGCCAGCAGTTTATGGCAGGGCGGATATGGCTACACCTTC CASSLWQGGYGYTF TRBJ1-2 TRBV28 few -
TGCGCCAGCAGCCAAGAACACCGGGACCGGGAGCTGTTTTTT CASSQEHRDRELFF TRBJ2-2 TRBV4-1 few -
TGTGCCAGCAGTTTACGGCAGGACACCAACACTGAAGCTTTCTTT CASSLRQDTNTEAFF TRBJ1-1 TRBV28 few -
TGTGCCAGCAGCCCCGGACAGATCTACACCGGGGAGCTGTTTTTT CASSPGQIYTGELFF TRBJ2-2 TRBV14 - -
TGTGCCAGCAGCTTACGCCCAGGGATTTACAATGAGCAGTTCTTC CASSLRPGIYNEQFF TRBJ2-1 TRBV7-2 few -
TGTGCCAGCAGCCCTACCGGGACATTGAACACTGAAGCTTTCTTT CASSPTGTLNTEAFF TRBJ1-1 TRBV7-3 - -
TGCGCCAGCAGCTTGGAGTCCCGCTATGGCTACACCTTC CASSLESRYGYTF TRBJ1-2 TRBV5-1 - -
TGTGCCAGCAGTTACAGCCCGACAGGGAGGTTTAATCAGCCCCAGCATTTT CASSYSPTGRFNQPQHF TRBJ1-5 TRBV6-5 - TRBD1
TGTGCCAGCAGCCTCACAGGGGCCGGAGAAAAACTGTTTTTT CASSLTGAGEKLFF TRBJ1-4 TRBV14 - TRBD1
TGCAGCGGAGGCAGGACAGTCACAGATACGCAGTATTTT CSGGRTVTDTQYF TRBJ2-3 TRBV29-1 few -
TGTGCCAGCAGCAAAAAGGGGGACAGTCTAATGGATCAGCCCCAGCATTTT CASSKKGDSLMDQPQHF TRBJ1-5 TRBV21-1 - -
TGTGCCAGCAGTTTAGCGGACAGGAGCACAGATACGCAGTATTTT CASSLADRSTDTQYF TRBJ2-3 TRBV12-3/TRBV12-4 many TRBD1
TGTGCCAGCAGCCGTTTCGGGACGGAGTACCTCGGGGACACTGAAGCTTTCTTT CASSRFGTEYLGDTEAFF TRBJ1-1 TRBV7-3 - -